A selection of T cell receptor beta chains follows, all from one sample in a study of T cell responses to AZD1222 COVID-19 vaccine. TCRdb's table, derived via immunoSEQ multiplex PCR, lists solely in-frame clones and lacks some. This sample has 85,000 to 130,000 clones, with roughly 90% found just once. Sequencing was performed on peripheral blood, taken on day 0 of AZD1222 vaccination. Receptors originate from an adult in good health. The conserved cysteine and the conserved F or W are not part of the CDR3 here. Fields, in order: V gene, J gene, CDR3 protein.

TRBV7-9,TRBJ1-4,ASSMGQEKLF
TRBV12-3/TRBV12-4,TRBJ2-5,ASRGAGRETQY
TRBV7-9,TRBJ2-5,ASDEIQETQY
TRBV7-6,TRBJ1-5,ASSYGEGFNQPQH
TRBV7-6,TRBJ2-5,ASSAWTNRAQETQY
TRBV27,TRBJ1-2,ATPLPDYGYT
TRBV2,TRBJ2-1,ASRGDSSYNEQF
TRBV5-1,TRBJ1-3,ASSLGELGGNTIY
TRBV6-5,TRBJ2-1,ASTTGGSYNEQF
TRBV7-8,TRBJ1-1,ASSLDDIRGPGTEAF
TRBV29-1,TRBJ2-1,SFDGGQF
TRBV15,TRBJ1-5,ATSSSPNFIQPQH
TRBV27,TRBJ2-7,ASSLLGGARYEQY
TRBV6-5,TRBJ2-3,ASSYSGQGGLAQY
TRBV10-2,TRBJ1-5,ASNKTGSPQH
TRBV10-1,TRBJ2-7,ASHPRASVYEQY
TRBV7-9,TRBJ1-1,ASSSLTAFVTEAF
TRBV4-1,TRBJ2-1,ASSQRQGALNEQF
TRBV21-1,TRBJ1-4,ASSKGIGLDHTVATNEKLF
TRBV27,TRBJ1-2,ASRPMTLNYGYT
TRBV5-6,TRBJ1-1,ASSFYSEAF
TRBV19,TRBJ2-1,ASSIAPGPNEQF
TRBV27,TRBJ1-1,ASSLSGLTEAF
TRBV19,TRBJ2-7,ASSIERGHYEQY
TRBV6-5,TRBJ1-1,ASSYSKVLNTEAF
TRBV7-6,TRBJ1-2,ASSLVAGRDYGYT
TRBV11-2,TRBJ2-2,ASSLERVGQGTTGELF
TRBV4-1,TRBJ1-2,ASSQPGGYGYT
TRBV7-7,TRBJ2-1,ASSSTMSGPGNEQF
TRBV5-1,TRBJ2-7,ASSLVTGTGSYEQY
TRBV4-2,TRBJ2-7,ASSDRVAGDYEQY
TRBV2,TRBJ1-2,ASTWAGNYAGPGTDHNYGYT
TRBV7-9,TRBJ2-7,ASSHGDPYEQY
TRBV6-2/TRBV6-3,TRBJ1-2,ASSPGQGGDYGYT
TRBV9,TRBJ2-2,ASSDRGRHGGLF
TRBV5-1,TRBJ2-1,ASSLGLVGDNEQF
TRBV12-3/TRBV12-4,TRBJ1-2,ASSLRQGYGYT
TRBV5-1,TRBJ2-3,ASSDGGIFDTQY
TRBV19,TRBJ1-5,ASQRDRATQPQH
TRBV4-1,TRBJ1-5,ASSQISGDQPQH
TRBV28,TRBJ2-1,ASSLEYDEQF
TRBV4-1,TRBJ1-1,ASSQDQGREAF